Following are 28 T cell receptor beta chains from one sample sequenced in a study of tumor-infiltrating lymphocytes in localized non-small cell lung cancer. This table comes from immunoSEQ multiplex PCR, and its TCRdb copy is limited to in-frame clones, with some not included. The top ten clones hold 7% of a sample with 10,000 to 15,000 clones, 66% of them seen once. Sequenced input: lung tumor tissue. These receptor sequences come from a human donor with non-small cell lung cancer.

This clone is medium-sized in the sample. The rearrangement uses TRBV6-1 and TRBJ1-5; the match to TRBD1 covers 7 bases. The CDR3 consists of 15 residues. Germline values: CDR1 MNHNS, CDR2 SASEGT. With V trimmed by 5 bases and J by 0 bases, 4 bases remained unmatched. This CDR3 is CASSLQGFSNQPQHF. In DNA, the CDR3 is TGTGCCAGCAGTCTACAGGGGTTTAGCAATCAGCCCCAGCATTTT.

This clone has a handful of counts. V is TRBV6-5 and J is TRBJ2-1; D not resolved. The CDR3 totals 13 residues. CDR1 is MNHEY and CDR2 is SVGAGI in the germline V gene. V was pared by 6 bases and J by 0 bases, with 6 bases between. The CDR3 sequence is CASRESSYNEQFF. The CDR3 DNA follows: TGTGCCAGCAGGGAAAGCTCCTACAATGAGCAGTTCTTC.

The chain couples TRBV10-1 to TRBJ2-1, with 7 bases identical to TRBD2. CDR1 WNHNN and CDR2 SYGVQD come from the germline V gene (reference sequence). The CDR3 has 14 residues. J lost 9 bases, V lost 3 bases, and 8 bases had no gene match. CDR3 region: CASSEGGTKGEQFF. The DNA of the CDR3 is TGCGCCAGCAGTGAAGGCGGGACTAAGGGTGAGCAGTTCTTC.

This chain's CDR3 is CASSLGLAGGGETQYF. CDR3 nucleotide sequence: TGTGCCAGCAGCTTAGGACTAGCGGGAGGTGGGGAGACCCAGTACTTC. This rearrangement joins TRBV7-6 to TRBJ2-5, with 13 bases matching TRBD2. In germline, CDR1 is SGHVS, CDR2 FNYEAQ. The CDR3 contains 16 residues. Germline trimming cut 1 base from V and 5 bases from J; bases unmatched to any gene: 4.

This clone is judged medium-sized. The chain links TRBV5-1 to TRBJ2-2, with TRBD2 matching over 7 bases. The CDR3 runs to 15 residues. V lost 0 bases and J lost 7; bases outside the gene matches: 6. CDR1 and CDR2 (germline): SGHRS, YFSETQ. CDR3 nucleotide sequence: TGCGCCAGCAGCTTGGAGGGACTAATGGGCGGGGAGCTGTTTTTT. This gives the protein CASSLEGLMGGELFF.

The chain recombines TRBV29-1 with TRBJ2-1; D is perhaps TRBD1 (6 bases). This CDR3 is built from 13 residues. Trimming pared 7 bases from V and 5 bases from J, leaving 15 bases between. CDR1 SQVTM and CDR2 ANQGSEA come from the germline V gene. In DNA form, the CDR3 reads TGCAGCGGAACCGGGACAATGGACAATGAGCAGTTCTTC. Protein sequence: CSGTGTMDNEQFF.

The chain joins TRBV6-5 to TRBJ1-1, with D tentatively TRBD1 (6 bases). Germline V gives CDR1 MNHEY, CDR2 SVGAGI. The CDR3 runs to 13 residues. V was trimmed by 6 bases and J by 1 base, leaving 9 bases between them. CDR3 sequence reads: CASSAGQNTEAFF. The DNA of the CDR3 is TGTGCCAGCAGCGCGGGACAGAACACTGAAGCTTTCTTT.

The rearrangement links TRBV19 to TRBJ2-7, with 9 bases identical to TRBD1. This CDR3 is 13 amino acids long. Germline V gene data show CDR1 as LNHDA and CDR2 as SQIVND (reference sequence). Trimming at V came to 9 bases and at J to 6 bases, leaving 9 bases not matched to a gene. The CDR3 sequence is CASGQGFAAEQYF. CDR3 nucleotide sequence: TGTGCCAGCGGACAGGGGTTTGCGGCCGAGCAGTACTTC.

The chain carries TRBV5-1 and TRBJ2-7; 8 bases match TRBD1. With 0 bases clipped from V and 2 bases from J, the junction kept 4 bases outside the gene matches. Germline CDR1 and CDR2: SGHRS and YFSETQ. There are 15 residues in the CDR3. CDR3: CASSLAQGAPYEQYF. CDR3 nucleotides: TGCGCCAGCAGCTTGGCGCAGGGGGCGCCCTACGAGCAGTACTTC. Variable domain in full (rest from reference TRBV5-1 and TRBJ2-7): KAGVTQTPRYLIKTRGQQVTLSCSPISGHRSVSWYQQTPGQGLQFLFEYFSETQRNKGNFPGRFSGRQFSNSRSEMNVSTLELGDSALYLCASSLAQGAPYEQYFGPGTRLTVT.

V gene TRBV9 combines with J gene TRBJ2-3; the match to TRBD2 covers 12 bases. Germline V gene sequence: CDR1 SGDLS, CDR2 YYNGEE. V trimming: 3 bases; J trimming: 4 bases; junction bases outside the gene matches: 3. There are 15 residues in the CDR3. The CDR3 nucleotides read TGTGCCAGCAGCGAGACTAGCGGGAGTCCAGATACGCAGTATTTT. Protein: CASSETSGSPDTQYF.

The chain joins TRBV7-2 to TRBJ2-2; D perhaps matches TRBD1 (5 bases). The CDR3 runs to 15 residues. The germline V gene encodes CDR1 SGHTA and CDR2 FQGNSA. Trimming stripped 0 bases from V and 1 base from J, with 6 bases between. CDR3 sequence reads: CASSLAGQNTGELFF. Written as DNA, the CDR3 is TGTGCCAGCAGCTTAGCTGGACAGAACACCGGGGAGCTGTTTTTT.

This rearrangement joins TRBV11-1 to TRBJ1-1; D might be TRBD1 (5 bases). CDR3 length: 16 amino acids. Germline CDR1 and CDR2: SGHAT and FQDESV (reference sequence). V was clipped by 5 bases and J by 1 base, with 17 bases between them. The CDR3 coding sequence is TGTGCCAGCAGCCAAGCATTGGGGGTAAGGAACACTGAAGCTTTCTTT. It yields the protein CASSQALGVRNTEAFF.

The chain carries TRBV7-6 and TRBJ2-1; 9 bases fit TRBD2. Germline V lookup: CDR1 SGHVS, CDR2 FNYEAQ. The V gene end was trimmed by 6 bases and the J gene end by 9 bases; junction bases not matched to a gene: 9. The length of the CDR3 is 14 residues. CDR3 nucleotide sequence: TGTGCCAGCAGGCCTAGCGGGACTGCAGGTGAGCAGTTCTTC. Its protein is CASRPSGTAGEQFF. The variable domain in full, with the rest retrieved from reference TRBV7-6 and TRBJ2-1, is GAGVSQSPRYKVTKRGQDVALRCDPISGHVSLYWYRQALGQGPEFLTYFNYEAQQDKSGLPNDRFSAERPEGSISTLTIQRTEQRDSAMYRCASRPSGTAGEQFFGPGTRLTVL.

This chain joins TRBV30 and TRBJ1-3; the D gene is possibly TRBD1 (5 bases). V lost 4 bases, J lost 0 bases, and 10 bases lay in between. The CDR3 has 14 amino acids. The germline CDR1 and CDR2 sequences are GTSNPN and SVGIG (reference sequence). CDR3 protein: CAWTGTLSGNTIYF. CDR3 in DNA: TGTGCCTGGACCGGGACCCTCTCTGGAAACACCATATATTTT.

The V call is TRBV6-6, the J call TRBJ2-7; D is ambiguous. Trimming took off 4 bases at V and 0 bases at J, with 13 bases between the two ends. CDR1 and CDR2 from the germline V gene are MNHNY and SVGAGI (reference sequence). The CDR3 has 15 amino acids. DNA of the CDR3: TGTGCCAGCAGTTCCCTCGGCCTGAGCTCCTACGAGCAGTACTTC. Its protein is CASSSLGLSSYEQYF.

This chain uses TRBV5-5 with TRBJ2-7, with D hard to call. This CDR3 is built from 15 residues. Trimming removed 4 bases from V and 0 bases from J, with 14 bases in between. Germline V CDR1 and CDR2: SGHKS, YYEKEE (reference sequence). CDR3 DNA: TGTGCCAGCAGCCGCGGATGGGCAAGCTCCTACGAGCAGTACTTC. Translating gives CASSRGWASSYEQYF. The full variable domain, with the rest looked up from reference TRBV5-5 and TRBJ2-7, is DAGVTQSPTHLIKTRGQQVTLRCSPISGHKSVSWYQQVLGQGPQFIFQYYEKEERGRGNFPDRFSARQFPNYSSELNVNALLLGDSALYLCASSRGWASSYEQYFGPGTRLTVT.

The chain uses TRBV6-5 and TRBJ2-7; 8 nucleotides agree with TRBD1. The V gene end was trimmed by 6 bases and the J gene end by 2 bases; junction bases not matched to a gene: 3. Germline CDR1 is MNHEY and CDR2 is SVGAGI. The CDR3 consists of 13 residues. In DNA form, the CDR3 reads TGTGCCAGCAGGCGGACAGGGCCCTACGAGCAGTACTTC. Residues: CASRRTGPYEQYF.

This clone was observed a single time. The gene calls are TRBV6-5 and TRBJ2-3, with unresolved D. The germline V gene encodes CDR1 MNHEY and CDR2 SVGAGI. The V end lost 5 bases, the J end lost 4 bases, and 7 bases lay between the germline ends. The CDR3 consists of 12 residues. CDR3 in amino acids: CASSPNSDTQYF. The CDR3 bases are TGTGCCAGCAGTCCTAATTCAGATACGCAGTATTTT.

The CDR3 DNA is TGTGCCAGCAGTTACTCGATGCAGGGGTCCCCGTACGAGCAGTACTTC. Translated: CASSYSMQGSPYEQYF. The J gene is TRBJ2-7, the V gene TRBV6-5, with D tentatively TRBD1 (6 bases). The CDR3 extends over 16 amino acids. Trimming shortened V by 0 bases and J by 4 bases, and 16 bases separated the two germline ends. Germline V gene data show CDR1 as MNHEY and CDR2 as SVGAGI.

This clone was found a few times. The chain has TRBV4-1 and TRBJ2-2, with 7 positions matching TRBD1. Trimming took 4 bases from V and 3 from J; bases not matched to a gene: 11. There are 17 residues in the CDR3. From germline, CDR1 is MGHRA and CDR2 YSYEKL. The CDR3 spells CASSRAGTAIYTGELFF. The CDR3 bases are TGCGCCAGCAGCCGAGCCGGGACAGCTATTTACACCGGGGAGCTGTTTTTT.

This clone was counted a few times. The CDR3 here is CASSVGLEGLEQYF. CDR3 in DNA: TGTGCCAGCAGCGTCGGGCTAGAGGGGTTGGAGCAGTACTTC. The chain employs TRBV2 and TRBJ2-7; D is perhaps TRBD1 or TRBD2 (5 bases each). Germline CDR1 SNHLY, CDR2 FYNNEI. CDR3 length: 14 amino acids. V gave up 6 bases and J gave up 7 bases, with 19 bases separating them.

In its sample, this clone ranks as medium-sized. This chain connects TRBV2 to TRBJ1-2; TRBD1 agrees at 9 bases. Germline-derived CDR1 and CDR2 are SNHLY and FYNNEI. J gave up 6 bases and V 7 bases, and 6 bases lay outside the gene matches. CDR3 length equals 13 residues. The CDR3 nucleotides read TGTGCCAGCATATCCGGGACAGGGAATGGCTACACCTTC. Protein: CASISGTGNGYTF.

This chain joins TRBV5-1 and TRBJ1-2; 9 bases are a match to TRBD1. The V segment lost 4 bases and the J segment 4 bases; nucleotides outside the gene matches: 2. The length of the CDR3 is 13 residues. Germline CDR1 reads SGHRS; CDR2 reads YFSETQ. CDR3 DNA: TGCGCCAGCAGCGAGGGACAGGGCTATGGCTACACCTTC. Encoded protein: CASSEGQGYGYTF.

The genes are TRBV28 and TRBJ1-1; D call uncertain. Trimming removed 5 bases from V and 3 bases from J, with 10 bases in between. The CDR3 covers 13 residues. Germline V CDR1 and CDR2: MDHEN, SYDVKM. This CDR3 is CASSPALDTEAFF. CDR3 in DNA: TGTGCCAGCAGTCCGGCCTTGGACACTGAAGCTTTCTTT.

This clone was counted a single time. The genes are TRBV18 and TRBJ2-1, with D unresolved. Germline V gives CDR1 KGHSH, CDR2 LQKENI. V gave up 2 bases and J gave up 7 bases, with 6 bases separating them. This CDR3 has 12 residues. DNA of the CDR3: TGTGCCAGCTCACCAGGCCCGAATGAGCAGTTCTTC. It translates to CASSPGPNEQFF. Looking up the rest from reference TRBV18 and TRBJ2-1 gives the full variable domain: NAGVMQNPRHLVRRRGQEARLRCSPMKGHSHVYWYRQLPEEGLKFMVYLQKENIIDESGMPKERFSAEFPKEGPSILRIQQVVRGDSAAYFCASSPGPNEQFFGPGTRLTVL.

The CDR3 nucleotides are TGTGCCAGCTCCCTTCAGGGCGAGCAGTACTTC. This translates into CASSLQGEQYF. The J gene is TRBJ2-7, the V gene TRBV18; D is perhaps TRBD1 (5 bases). This CDR3 spans 11 amino acids. Trimming shortened V by 6 bases and J by 6 bases, and 9 bases separated the two germline ends. The V gene's germline CDR1 is KGHSH and CDR2 LQKENI.

This clone has just a few counts. The V call is TRBV30, the J call TRBJ1-5; TRBD1 matches 7 bases. This CDR3 contains 13 residues. In germline, CDR1 is GTSNPN, CDR2 SVGIG (reference sequence). Trimming took 0 bases from V and 6 from J; bases not matched to a gene: 2. The CDR3 DNA sequence: TGTGCCTGGAGTGTCAGGGGGACTCAGCCCCAGCATTTT. It is translated as CAWSVRGTQPQHF.

The table lists this clone with a count of one. The chain recombines TRBV27 with TRBJ1-5; TRBD1 agrees at 9 bases. Germline V gene sequence: CDR1 MNHEY, CDR2 SMNVEV (reference sequence). V dropped 5 bases and J dropped 5; count of bases not matched to a gene: 7. This CDR3 spans 15 amino acids. This CDR3 is CASSLSGTGHQPQHF. The CDR3 bases are TGTGCCAGCAGTCTTTCCGGGACAGGGCATCAGCCCCAGCATTTT.